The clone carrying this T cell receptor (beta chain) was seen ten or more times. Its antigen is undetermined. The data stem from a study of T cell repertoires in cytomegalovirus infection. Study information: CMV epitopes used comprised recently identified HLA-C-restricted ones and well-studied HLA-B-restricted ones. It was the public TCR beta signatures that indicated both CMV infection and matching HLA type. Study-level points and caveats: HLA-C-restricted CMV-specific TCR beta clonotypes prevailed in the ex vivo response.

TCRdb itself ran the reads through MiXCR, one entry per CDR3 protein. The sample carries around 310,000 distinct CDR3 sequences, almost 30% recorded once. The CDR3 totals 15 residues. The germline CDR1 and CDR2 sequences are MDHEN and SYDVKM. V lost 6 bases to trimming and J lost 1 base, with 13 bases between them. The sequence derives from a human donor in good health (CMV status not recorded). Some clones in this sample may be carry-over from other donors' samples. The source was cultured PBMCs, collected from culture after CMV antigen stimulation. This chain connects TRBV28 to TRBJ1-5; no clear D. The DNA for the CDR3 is TGTGCCAGCAGCCCGGGCCTTGGCAGCAATCAGCCCCAGCATTTT. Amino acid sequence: CASSPGLGSNQPQHF.